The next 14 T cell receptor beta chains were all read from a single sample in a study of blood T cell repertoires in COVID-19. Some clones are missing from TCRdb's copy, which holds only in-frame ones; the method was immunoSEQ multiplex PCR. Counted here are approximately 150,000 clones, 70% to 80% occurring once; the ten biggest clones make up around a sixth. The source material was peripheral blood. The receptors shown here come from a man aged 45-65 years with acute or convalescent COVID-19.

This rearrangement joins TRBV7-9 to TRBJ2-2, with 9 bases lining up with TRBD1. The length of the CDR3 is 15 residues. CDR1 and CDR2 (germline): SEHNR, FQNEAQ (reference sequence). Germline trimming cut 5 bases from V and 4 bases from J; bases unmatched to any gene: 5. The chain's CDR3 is CASSRTGAGTGELFF. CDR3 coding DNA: TGTGCCAGCAGCCGGACAGGGGCGGGCACCGGGGAGCTGTTTTTT.

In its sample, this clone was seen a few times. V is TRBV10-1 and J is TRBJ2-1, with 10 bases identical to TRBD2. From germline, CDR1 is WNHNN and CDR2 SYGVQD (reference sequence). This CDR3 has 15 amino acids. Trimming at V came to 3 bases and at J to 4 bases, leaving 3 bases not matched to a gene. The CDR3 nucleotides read TGCGCCAGCAGTGACCTAGCGGGGGATTACAATGAGCAGTTCTTC. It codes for CASSDLAGDYNEQFF.

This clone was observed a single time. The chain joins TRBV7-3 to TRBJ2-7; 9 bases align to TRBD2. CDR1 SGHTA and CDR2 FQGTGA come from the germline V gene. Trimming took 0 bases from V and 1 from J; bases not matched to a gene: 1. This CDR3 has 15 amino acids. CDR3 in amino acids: CASSLTSGGSYEQYF. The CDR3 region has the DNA TGTGCCAGCAGCTTAACTAGCGGGGGTTCCTACGAGCAGTACTTC.

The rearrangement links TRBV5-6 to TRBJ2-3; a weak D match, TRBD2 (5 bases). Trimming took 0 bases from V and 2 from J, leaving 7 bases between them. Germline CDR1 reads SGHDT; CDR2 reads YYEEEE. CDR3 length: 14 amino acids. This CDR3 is CASSLVLATDTQYF. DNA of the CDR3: TGTGCCAGCAGCTTGGTTCTAGCCACAGATACGCAGTATTTT.

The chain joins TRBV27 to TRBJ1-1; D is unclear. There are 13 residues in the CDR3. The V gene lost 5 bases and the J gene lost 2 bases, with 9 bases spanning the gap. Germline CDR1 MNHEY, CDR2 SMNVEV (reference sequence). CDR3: CASSPQVNTEAFF. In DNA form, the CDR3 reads TGTGCCAGCAGTCCTCAGGTTAACACTGAAGCTTTCTTT.

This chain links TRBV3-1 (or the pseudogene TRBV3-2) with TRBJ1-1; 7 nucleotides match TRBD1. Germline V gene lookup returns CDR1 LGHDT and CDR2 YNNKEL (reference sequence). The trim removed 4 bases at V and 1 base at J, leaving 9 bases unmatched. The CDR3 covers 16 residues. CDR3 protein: CASSPFAGGANTEAFF. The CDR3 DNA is TGTGCCAGCAGCCCGTTCGCAGGGGGAGCGAACACTGAAGCTTTCTTT.

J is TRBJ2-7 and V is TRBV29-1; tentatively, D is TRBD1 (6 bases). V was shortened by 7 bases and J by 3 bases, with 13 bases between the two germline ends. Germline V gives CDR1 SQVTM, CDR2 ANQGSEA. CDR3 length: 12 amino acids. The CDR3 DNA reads TGCAGCGCCCGGGACAATCTCTACGAGCAGTACTTC. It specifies CSARDNLYEQYF.

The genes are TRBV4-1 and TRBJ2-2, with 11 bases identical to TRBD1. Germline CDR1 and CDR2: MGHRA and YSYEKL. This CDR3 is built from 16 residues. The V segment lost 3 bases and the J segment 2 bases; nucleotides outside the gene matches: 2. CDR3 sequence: CASSQGQGVNTGELFF. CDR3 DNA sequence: TGCGCCAGCAGCCAGGGACAGGGGGTCAACACCGGGGAGCTGTTTTTT.

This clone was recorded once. The CDR3: CASSRDRPYGYTF. The CDR3 region has the DNA TGTGCCAGCAGCCGGGACAGGCCCTATGGCTACACCTTC. V gene TRBV14 combines with J gene TRBJ1-2; 8 nucleotides align to TRBD1. Germline trimming cut 4 bases from V and 4 bases from J; bases unmatched to any gene: 2. The germline V gene encodes CDR1 SGHDN and CDR2 FVKESK. CDR3 length equals 13 residues.

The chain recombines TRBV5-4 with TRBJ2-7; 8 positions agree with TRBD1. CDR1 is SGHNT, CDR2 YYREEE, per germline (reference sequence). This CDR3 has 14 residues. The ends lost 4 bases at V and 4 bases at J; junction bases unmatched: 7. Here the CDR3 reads CASSRQGAGYEQYV. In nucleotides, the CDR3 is TGTGCCAGCAGCAGGCAGGGGGCGGGTTACGAGCAGTACGTC.

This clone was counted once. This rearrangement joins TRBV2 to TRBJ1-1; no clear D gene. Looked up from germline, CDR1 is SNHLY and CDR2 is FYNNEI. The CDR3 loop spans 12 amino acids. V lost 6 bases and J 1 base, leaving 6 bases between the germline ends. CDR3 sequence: CASRGRNTEAFF. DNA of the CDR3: TGTGCCAGCAGGGGGAGGAACACTGAAGCTTTCTTT.

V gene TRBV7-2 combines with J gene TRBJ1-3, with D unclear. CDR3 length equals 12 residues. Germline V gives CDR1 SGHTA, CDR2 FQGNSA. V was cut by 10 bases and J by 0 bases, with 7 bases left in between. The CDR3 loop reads CAKQDSGNTIYF. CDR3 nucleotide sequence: TGTGCCAAACAAGACTCTGGAAACACCATATATTTT.

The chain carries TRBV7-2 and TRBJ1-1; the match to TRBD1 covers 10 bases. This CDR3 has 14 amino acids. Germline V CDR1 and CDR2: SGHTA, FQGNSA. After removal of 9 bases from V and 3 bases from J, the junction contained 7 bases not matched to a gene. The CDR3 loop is CASRRTGGDTEAFF. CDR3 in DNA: TGTGCCAGTAGGAGGACAGGGGGAGACACTGAAGCTTTCTTT.

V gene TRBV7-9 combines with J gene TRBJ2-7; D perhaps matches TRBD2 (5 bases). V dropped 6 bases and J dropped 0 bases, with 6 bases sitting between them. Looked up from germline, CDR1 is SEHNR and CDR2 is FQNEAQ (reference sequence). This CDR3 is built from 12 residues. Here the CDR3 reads CASRRASYEQYF. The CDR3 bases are TGTGCCAGCAGGAGGGCCTCCTACGAGCAGTACTTC.